These T cell receptor beta chains were read from a single sample in a study of blood T cell repertoires in COVID-19. The repertoire was sequenced with immunoSEQ multiplex PCR; TCRdb's copy has only in-frame clones and lacks some. Of about 64,000 clones in the sample, around 84% are singletons; the top ten hold roughly 3.2%. Input material: peripheral blood. These receptors came from a man in his forties or fifties with active COVID-19. Each CDR3 is given with its conserved first and last residue. D genes are given only for firm matches. The size field is filled for only some rows; it gives once, few, many or a size class.

CDR3 DNA: TGTGCCAGCCGCACGACGGGATTGAATACGCAGTATTTT
CDR3 protein: CASRTTGLNTQYF
J gene: TRBJ2-3
V gene: TRBV28
D gene: NA
clone size: NA

CDR3 DNA: TGTGCCAGCAGCCAAGTACCGGGCTCCTACAATGAGCAGTTCTTC
CDR3 protein: CASSQVPGSYNEQFF
J gene: TRBJ2-1
V gene: TRBV3-1/TRBV3-2
D gene: NA
clone size: once

CDR3 DNA: TGTGCCAGCAGCGTGGAAGTGGGGGGGACAGGCTCCTCCTACGAGCAGTACTTC
CDR3 protein: CASSVEVGGTGSSYEQYF
J gene: TRBJ2-7
V gene: TRBV7-9
D gene: NA
clone size: NA

CDR3 DNA: TGTGCCAGCAGTTACGAGACAGGGGGGAGTACTGAAGCTTTCTTT
CDR3 protein: CASSYETGGSTEAFF
J gene: TRBJ1-1
V gene: TRBV6-5
D gene: TRBD1
clone size: once

CDR3 DNA: TGCGCCAGCAGCCAAGTGGCCGGGAGGAAGACCGAGCAGTACTTC
CDR3 protein: CASSQVAGRKTEQYF
J gene: TRBJ2-7
V gene: TRBV4-3
D gene: TRBD2
clone size: NA

CDR3 DNA: TGTGCCAGCAGTTTAACAGGGGAAGCTTTCTTT
CDR3 protein: CASSLTGEAFF
J gene: TRBJ1-1
V gene: TRBV28
D gene: NA
clone size: NA

CDR3 DNA: TGTGCCAGCAGCTTAAGGGGGGGAAGCGCCTCCTACAATGAGCAGTTCTTC
CDR3 protein: CASSLRGGSASYNEQFF
J gene: TRBJ2-1
V gene: TRBV7-3
D gene: TRBD2
clone size: NA

CDR3 DNA: TGTGCCAGTTCCCAAGGGAGTGAGGGGGGGGAGCAGTACTTC
CDR3 protein: CASSQGSEGGEQYF
J gene: TRBJ2-7
V gene: TRBV6-5
D gene: NA
clone size: NA

CDR3 DNA: TGTGCCAGCAATTTTGGACAGGGTAAAAACATTCAGTACTTC
CDR3 protein: CASNFGQGKNIQYF
J gene: TRBJ2-4
V gene: TRBV6-5
D gene: TRBD1
clone size: NA

CDR3 DNA: TGTGCCAGCAGCGTGGGCTCTAACTATGGCTACACCTTC
CDR3 protein: CASSVGSNYGYTF
J gene: TRBJ1-2
V gene: TRBV9
D gene: NA
clone size: NA

CDR3 DNA: TGTGCCATCAGTGAGTATCAGACAGGGGGTAGCAATCAGCCCCAGCATTTT
CDR3 protein: CAISEYQTGGSNQPQHF
J gene: TRBJ1-5
V gene: TRBV10-3
D gene: TRBD1
clone size: NA

CDR3 DNA: TGTGCCAGCAGCTTCGGGAACGGACTAGGTAGCACAGATACGCAGTATTTT
CDR3 protein: CASSFGNGLGSTDTQYF
J gene: TRBJ2-3
V gene: TRBV7-2
D gene: TRBD2
clone size: NA

CDR3 DNA: TGTGCCAGTAGTCCCCTAATGGGGCGGACTAGCGGCCACAATGAGCAGTTCTTC
CDR3 protein: CASSPLMGRTSGHNEQFF
J gene: TRBJ2-1
V gene: TRBV19
D gene: TRBD2
clone size: NA

CDR3 DNA: TGCAGCGTTGTCGCCCCTACCCGGGGCTACACCTTC
CDR3 protein: CSVVAPTRGYTF
J gene: TRBJ1-2
V gene: TRBV29-1
D gene: NA
clone size: NA

CDR3 DNA: TGTGCCAGCAGCACGCAGGGGGCTGATAACGAGCAGTACTTC
CDR3 protein: CASSTQGADNEQYF
J gene: TRBJ2-7
V gene: TRBV7-3
D gene: TRBD1
clone size: NA

CDR3 DNA: TGTGCCAGCAGTCAGGGGAGGAACACCGGGGAGCTGTTTTTT
CDR3 protein: CASSQGRNTGELFF
J gene: TRBJ2-2
V gene: TRBV6-2/TRBV6-3
D gene: NA
clone size: NA

CDR3 DNA: TGCAGTGCTAGTTACAGGGGAGTAATAACTCCCTCCTACGAGCAGTACTTC
CDR3 protein: CSASYRGVITPSYEQYF
J gene: TRBJ2-7
V gene: TRBV20-1
D gene: TRBD1
clone size: few

CDR3 DNA: TGCAGCGTCACAGGGAAACCTGGAAACACCATATATTTT
CDR3 protein: CSVTGKPGNTIYF
J gene: TRBJ1-3
V gene: TRBV29-1
D gene: NA
clone size: NA

CDR3 DNA: TGTGCCAGTAGTATTACCGGGACTAGCGGGAGCAATGAGCAGTTCTTC
CDR3 protein: CASSITGTSGSNEQFF
J gene: TRBJ2-1
V gene: TRBV19
D gene: TRBD2
clone size: NA

CDR3 DNA: TGTGCCAGCAGCGAAGGGGACTCAACGCAGTATTTT
CDR3 protein: CASSEGDSTQYF
J gene: TRBJ2-3
V gene: TRBV11-2
D gene: NA
clone size: NA

CDR3 DNA: TGTGCCAGCAGCCAAGATCTGAGTGGGCGGGAGGGTTTGTTGGATACGCAGTATTTT
CDR3 protein: CASSQDLSGREGLLDTQYF
J gene: TRBJ2-3
V gene: TRBV4-2
D gene: TRBD2
clone size: NA

CDR3 DNA: TGTGCCAGCAGTTCCGGACAGGGGGATATGAAGTACTTC
CDR3 protein: CASSSGQGDMKYF
J gene: TRBJ2-7
V gene: TRBV28
D gene: TRBD1
clone size: NA

CDR3 DNA: TGCGCCAGCAGCTTGGGCGGAACTGGAAATGAGCAGTTCTTC
CDR3 protein: CASSLGGTGNEQFF
J gene: TRBJ2-1
V gene: TRBV5-1
D gene: NA
clone size: few

CDR3 DNA: TGTGCCAGCAGCCGGGGGGTTGGATCCTACGAGCAGTACTTC
CDR3 protein: CASSRGVGSYEQYF
J gene: TRBJ2-7
V gene: TRBV5-4
D gene: TRBD2
clone size: NA

CDR3 DNA: TGTGCCAGCTCACCACCGCAGAGCAATCAGCCCCAGCATTTT
CDR3 protein: CASSPPQSNQPQHF
J gene: TRBJ1-5
V gene: TRBV18
D gene: NA
clone size: NA

CDR3 DNA: TGCAGTGCTAGGGGAGGGGAGGTGAGGTTCTTC
CDR3 protein: CSARGGEVRFF
J gene: TRBJ2-1
V gene: TRBV20-1
D gene: TRBD2
clone size: once

CDR3 DNA: TGCGCCAGCATGAGGGGGGGCACTGAAGCTTTCTTT
CDR3 protein: CASMRGGTEAFF
J gene: TRBJ1-1
V gene: TRBV10-2
D gene: NA
clone size: once

CDR3 DNA: TGTGCCAGCTCACCAAATACAGGGGGCACTGAAGCTTTCTTT
CDR3 protein: CASSPNTGGTEAFF
J gene: TRBJ1-1
V gene: TRBV18
D gene: TRBD1
clone size: NA

CDR3 DNA: TGCGCCAGCAGCTTGGAAGCGGGGGAGGAGACCCAGTACTTC
CDR3 protein: CASSLEAGEETQYF
J gene: TRBJ2-5
V gene: TRBV5-1
D gene: TRBD2
clone size: NA

CDR3 DNA: TGTGCCAGCAGTTCAACCGGGACAGTTGACGAGCAGTACTTC
CDR3 protein: CASSSTGTVDEQYF
J gene: TRBJ2-7
V gene: TRBV28
D gene: TRBD1
clone size: NA

CDR3 DNA: TGTGCCTGGAGTACAGGGTTGGAGGAGACCCAGTACTTC
CDR3 protein: CAWSTGLEETQYF
J gene: TRBJ2-5
V gene: TRBV30
D gene: NA
clone size: NA

CDR3 DNA: TGCGCCAGCAGCCGTGGACAGGGTGCTTCTGGGGCCAACGTCCTGACTTTC
CDR3 protein: CASSRGQGASGANVLTF
J gene: TRBJ2-6
V gene: TRBV4-3
D gene: TRBD1
clone size: NA

CDR3 DNA: TGTGCCAGCAGCTTGGGGACTAGTGTCCAAGAGACCCAGTACTTC
CDR3 protein: CASSLGTSVQETQYF
J gene: TRBJ2-5
V gene: TRBV5-8
D gene: TRBD2
clone size: NA

CDR3 DNA: TGCGCCAGCAGCTATGACAGGCAGACCTACGAGCAGTACTTC
CDR3 protein: CASSYDRQTYEQYF
J gene: TRBJ2-7
V gene: TRBV5-1
D gene: NA
clone size: NA

CDR3 DNA: TGTGCCAGCAGTTCCCCCCCCTACTTCCCCGGCAATGAGCAGTTCTTC
CDR3 protein: CASSSPPYFPGNEQFF
J gene: TRBJ2-1
V gene: TRBV28
D gene: NA
clone size: NA

CDR3 DNA: TGTGCTAGTGGCCGCGGACAGGGGGGTGAAGAGCAGTACTTC
CDR3 protein: CASGRGQGGEEQYF
J gene: TRBJ2-7
V gene: TRBV12-5
D gene: TRBD1
clone size: once

CDR3 DNA: TGTGCCAGCAGCCAAGAGAGTCGGGGGGCCGGACATGAGCAGTTCTTC
CDR3 protein: CASSQESRGAGHEQFF
J gene: TRBJ2-1
V gene: TRBV4-2
D gene: NA
clone size: NA

CDR3 DNA: TGTGCCAGCAGCCAAGGGGCGTATCGGGATCGTACGAAGCAGTACTTC
CDR3 protein: CASSQGAYRDRTKQYF
J gene: TRBJ2-7
V gene: TRBV3-1/TRBV3-2
D gene: NA
clone size: NA

CDR3 DNA: TGTGCCAGCAGTGACCAACCCGGAACAGGGGGTATTAAGGGATATGGCTACACCTTC
CDR3 protein: CASSDQPGTGGIKGYGYTF
J gene: TRBJ1-2
V gene: TRBV6-4
D gene: TRBD1
clone size: NA

CDR3 DNA: TGTGCCAGCAGTCCTAACTTCTCCTACGGGGGGGCTCACAATGAGCAGTTCTTC
CDR3 protein: CASSPNFSYGGAHNEQFF
J gene: TRBJ2-1
V gene: TRBV27
D gene: TRBD2
clone size: NA